This T cell receptor (beta chain) derives from a study of vaccination effects on CD4 cells after COVID-19. Pools of viral peptides were used by the ViraFEST assay to expand antigen-specific CD4+ T cells ahead of sequencing. The culture ran for about 10 days, and then CD4+ T cells were isolated. This clone was observed once. What it binds is unknown. The CDR3 totals 14 residues. From germline, CDR1 is SGHAT and CDR2 FQNNGV. Trimming left V 2 bases short and J 6 bases short, with 14 bases between. The table came from immunoSEQ multiplex PCR; TCRdb's copy has only in-frame clones and leaves some out. This sample carries about 8,100 clones, about four fifths of them seen once, and the ten largest clones take over 9.5%.

The rearrangement uses TRBV11-2 and TRBJ2-7; unclear D gene. This sample comprised CD4+ T cells from PBMCs cultured with HCoV-229E spike peptides, obtained before COVID-19 vaccination. The sequence was obtained from a human donor who received a COVID-19 vaccine. The CDR3 region is CASSLTPSNAEQYF. CDR3 DNA: TGTGCCAGCAGCTTAACGCCCTCGAACGCCGAGCAGTACTTC. The complete variable domain, with remaining parts taken from reference TRBV11-2 and TRBJ2-7, reads EAGVAQSPRYKIIEKRQSVAFWCNPISGHATLYWYQQILGQGPKLLIQFQNNGVVDDSQLPKDRFSAERLKGVDSTLKIQPAKLEDSAVYLCASSLTPSNAEQYFGPGTRLTVT.